The source of this TCR beta chain is a study of blood T cell repertoires in COVID-19. As originally analysed: Researchers report that nucleated cell counts were estimated from reference gene primer amplification. TCRdb's copy holds only in-frame clones and misses some; the assay was immunoSEQ multiplex PCR. V, J and clone size are those of that table, while D and trimming were read from the DNA. Of about 160,000 clones listed, 80% to 85% are singletons. This clone was detected only a few times. Participant reports of clinical history set cohort assignment. Donors of Cohort 3 who recovered were those that had two negative PCRs, clearance, or symptom resolution. The J segment lost 5 bases and the V segment lost 6 bases, leaving 14 bases of the junction unmatched. This CDR3 comprises 17 residues. Germline CDR1 is SGHTA and CDR2 is FQGNSA.

The chain joins TRBV7-2 to TRBJ2-2, with 8 bases identical to TRBD2. This sequence was found in a woman aged 45 to 65 who had recovered from COVID-19. Sequencing was performed on PBMCs or T cells enriched from blood (not recorded which). The CDR3 loop is CASRQGAGVGRTGELFF. In DNA form, the CDR3 reads TGTGCCAGCAGACAGGGAGCGGGAGTGGGCCGGACCGGGGAGCTGTTTTTT.